This TCR beta chain was recorded in a study of blood T cell repertoires in COVID-19. Looking at the study overall: From T cells, B-cell-depleted T cells, or PBMCs came the material, which was cDNA or gDNA.

In germline, CDR1 is MNHNS, CDR2 SASEGT. Trimming left V 2 bases short and J 7 bases short, with 15 bases between. The CDR3 sequence is 15 residues long. In the original analysis: Researchers report that nucleated cell counts were estimated from reference gene primer amplification. Data came from immunoSEQ multiplex PCR; TCRdb stores just in-frame clones and leaves some out. Clonal size and the V and J genes are those of that table, whereas D and trimming came from the DNA. The table shows around 69,000 clones, with almost 85% occurring only once. The rearrangement joins TRBV6-1 to TRBJ2-1, with D maybe TRBD1 (5 bases). This clonotype was obtained from a man between 50 and 59 years old with acute or convalescent COVID-19. The sample consisted of peripheral blood. The CDR3 DNA follows: TGTGCCAGCAGTGAATTGTACCAGGGTAGGAATGAGCAGTTCTTC. Its protein is CASSELYQGRNEQFF.